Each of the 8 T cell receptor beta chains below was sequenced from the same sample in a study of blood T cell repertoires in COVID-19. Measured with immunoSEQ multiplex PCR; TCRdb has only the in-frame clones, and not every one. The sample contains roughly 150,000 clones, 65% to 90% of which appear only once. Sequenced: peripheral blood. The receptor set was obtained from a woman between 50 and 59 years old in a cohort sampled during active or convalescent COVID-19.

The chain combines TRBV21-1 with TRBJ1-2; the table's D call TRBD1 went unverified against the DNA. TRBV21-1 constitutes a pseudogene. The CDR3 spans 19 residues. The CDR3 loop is CATLKGDRDRNKISYGYTF. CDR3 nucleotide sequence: TGTGCCACCCTAAAAGGGGATCGGGACAGGAATAAAATAAGCTATGGCTACACCTTC.

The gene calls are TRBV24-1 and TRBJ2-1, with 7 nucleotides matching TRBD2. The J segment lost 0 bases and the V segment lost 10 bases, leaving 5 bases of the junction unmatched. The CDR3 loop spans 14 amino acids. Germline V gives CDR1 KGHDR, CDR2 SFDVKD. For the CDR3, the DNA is TGTGCCACGCAGAGCGGGGACTCCTACAATGAGCAGTTCTTC. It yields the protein CATQSGDSYNEQFF.

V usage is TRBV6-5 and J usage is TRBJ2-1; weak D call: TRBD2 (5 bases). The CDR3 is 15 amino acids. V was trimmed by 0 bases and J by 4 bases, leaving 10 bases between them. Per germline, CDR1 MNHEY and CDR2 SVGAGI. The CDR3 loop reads CASSYSAEQYNEQFF. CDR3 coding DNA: TGTGCCAGCAGTTACTCAGCGGAACAATACAATGAGCAGTTCTTC.

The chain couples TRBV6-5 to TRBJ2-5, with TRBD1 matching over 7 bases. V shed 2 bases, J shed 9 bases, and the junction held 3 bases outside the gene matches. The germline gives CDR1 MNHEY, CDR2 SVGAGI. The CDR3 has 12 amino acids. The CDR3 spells CASSYHQGAQYF. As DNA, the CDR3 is TGTGCCAGCAGTTACCATCAGGGGGCCCAGTACTTC.

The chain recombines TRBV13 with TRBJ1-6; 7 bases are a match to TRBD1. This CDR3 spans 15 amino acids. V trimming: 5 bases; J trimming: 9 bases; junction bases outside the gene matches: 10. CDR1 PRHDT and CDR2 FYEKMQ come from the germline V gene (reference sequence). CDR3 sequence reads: CASSPQEGAISPLHF. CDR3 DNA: TGTGCCAGCAGCCCCCAGGAGGGGGCCATTTCACCCCTCCACTTT.

The CDR3 DNA follows: TGTGCCAGCAGCAACTACGGGACAGACTATTCACCCCTCCACTTT. Protein: CASSNYGTDYSPLHF. This rearrangement joins TRBV11-2 to TRBJ1-6; TRBD1 matches at 7 bases. The germline V gene has CDR1 SGHAT and CDR2 FQNNGV. J was trimmed by 8 bases and V by 5 bases; bases with no gene match: 9. There are 15 residues in the CDR3.

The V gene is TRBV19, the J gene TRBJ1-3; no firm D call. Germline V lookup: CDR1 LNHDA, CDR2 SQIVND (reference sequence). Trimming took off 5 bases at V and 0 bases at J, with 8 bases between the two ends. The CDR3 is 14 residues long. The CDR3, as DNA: TGTGCCAGTAGTCTCGGGAGCTCTGGAAACACCATATATTTT. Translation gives CASSLGSSGNTIYF. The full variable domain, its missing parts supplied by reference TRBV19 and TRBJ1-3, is DGGITQSPKYLFRKEGQNVTLSCEQNLNHDAMYWYRQDPGQGLRLIYYSQIVNDFQKGDIAEGYSVSREKKESFPLTVTSAQKNPTAFYLCASSLGSSGNTIYFGEGSWLTVV.

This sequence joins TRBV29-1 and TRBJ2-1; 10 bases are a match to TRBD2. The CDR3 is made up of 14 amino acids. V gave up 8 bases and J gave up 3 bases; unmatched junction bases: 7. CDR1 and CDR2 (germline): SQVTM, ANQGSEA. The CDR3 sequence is CSYKSGGVYNEQFF. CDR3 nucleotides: TGCAGCTACAAGAGCGGGGGGGTCTACAATGAGCAGTTCTTC.